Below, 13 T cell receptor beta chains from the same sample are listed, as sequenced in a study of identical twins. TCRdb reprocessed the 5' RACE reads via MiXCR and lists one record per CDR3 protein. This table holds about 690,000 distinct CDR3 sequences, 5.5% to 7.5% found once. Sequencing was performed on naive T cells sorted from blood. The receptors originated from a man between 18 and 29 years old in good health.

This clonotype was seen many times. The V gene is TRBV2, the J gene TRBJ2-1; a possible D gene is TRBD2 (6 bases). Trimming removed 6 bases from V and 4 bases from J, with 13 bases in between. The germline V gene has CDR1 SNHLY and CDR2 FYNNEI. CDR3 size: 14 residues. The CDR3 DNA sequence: TGTGCCAGCAGATTCGGGACTCTATACAATGAGCAGTTCTTC. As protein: CASRFGTLYNEQFF. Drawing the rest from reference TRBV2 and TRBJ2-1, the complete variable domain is EPEVTQTPSHQVTQMGQEVILRCVPISNHLYFYWYRQILGQKVEFLVSFYNNEISEKSEIFDDQFSVERPDGSNFTLKIRSTKLEDSAMYFCASRFGTLYNEQFFGPGTRLTVL.

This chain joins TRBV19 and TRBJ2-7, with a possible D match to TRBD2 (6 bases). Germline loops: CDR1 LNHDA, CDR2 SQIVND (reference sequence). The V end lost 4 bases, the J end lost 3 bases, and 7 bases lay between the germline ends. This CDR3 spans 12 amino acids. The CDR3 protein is CASSTGVYEQYF. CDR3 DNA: TGTGCCAGTAGTACGGGGGTCTACGAGCAGTACTTC.

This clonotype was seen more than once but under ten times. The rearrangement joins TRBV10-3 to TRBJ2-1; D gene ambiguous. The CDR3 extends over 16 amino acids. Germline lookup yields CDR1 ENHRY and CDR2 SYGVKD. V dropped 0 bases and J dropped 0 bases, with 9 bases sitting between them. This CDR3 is CAISESGATSYNEQFF. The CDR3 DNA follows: TGTGCCATCAGTGAGTCGGGTGCCACCTCCTACAATGAGCAGTTCTTC.

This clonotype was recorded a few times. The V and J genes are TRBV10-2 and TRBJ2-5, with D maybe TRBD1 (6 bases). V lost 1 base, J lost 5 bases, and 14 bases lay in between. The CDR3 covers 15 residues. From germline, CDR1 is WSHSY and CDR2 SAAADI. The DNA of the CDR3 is TGCGCCAGCAGTGAGTTTGCAGGGGAGTTGGAGACCCAGTACTTC. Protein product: CASSEFAGELETQYF.

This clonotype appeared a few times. CDR3 DNA: TGCGCCAGCAGCCCCAGACTAGCGGGAGCGGTTGATGAGCAGTTCTTC. Translated: CASSPRLAGAVDEQFF. The V call is TRBV5-1, the J call TRBJ2-1; 12 nucleotides align to TRBD2. CDR3 size: 16 residues. The V segment lost 4 bases and the J segment 8 bases; nucleotides outside the gene matches: 10. CDR1 and CDR2 from the germline V gene are SGHRS and YFSETQ.

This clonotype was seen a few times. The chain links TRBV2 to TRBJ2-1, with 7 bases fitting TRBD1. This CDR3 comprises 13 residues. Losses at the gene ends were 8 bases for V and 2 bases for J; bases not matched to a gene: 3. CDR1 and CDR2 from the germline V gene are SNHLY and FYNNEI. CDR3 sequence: CASRQGAYNEQFF. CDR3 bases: TGTGCCAGCCGCCAGGGGGCCTACAATGAGCAGTTCTTC.

This CDR3 reads CASSPGGAGTDTQYF. DNA for the CDR3: TGTGCCAGCAGCCCAGGGGGCGCCGGCACAGATACGCAGTATTTT. The chain employs TRBV27 and TRBJ2-3; 8 positions match TRBD1. The CDR3 covers 15 residues. V shed 6 bases, J shed 1 base, and the junction held 6 bases outside the gene matches. CDR1 is MNHEY, CDR2 SMNVEV, per germline (reference sequence).

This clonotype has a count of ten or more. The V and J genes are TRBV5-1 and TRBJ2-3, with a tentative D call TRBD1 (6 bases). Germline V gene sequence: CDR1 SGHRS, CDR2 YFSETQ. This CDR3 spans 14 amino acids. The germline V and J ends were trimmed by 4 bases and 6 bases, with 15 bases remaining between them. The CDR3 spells CASSMDSRRDTQYF. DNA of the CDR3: TGCGCCAGCAGCATGGACAGCAGGCGGGATACGCAGTATTTT.

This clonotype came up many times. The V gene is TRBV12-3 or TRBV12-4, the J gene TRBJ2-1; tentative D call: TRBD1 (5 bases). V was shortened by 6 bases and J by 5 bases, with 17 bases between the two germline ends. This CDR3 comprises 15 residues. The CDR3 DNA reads TGTGCCAGCAGCCCGCAGGGAATTCGGGACAATGAGCAGTTCTTC. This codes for CASSPQGIRDNEQFF.

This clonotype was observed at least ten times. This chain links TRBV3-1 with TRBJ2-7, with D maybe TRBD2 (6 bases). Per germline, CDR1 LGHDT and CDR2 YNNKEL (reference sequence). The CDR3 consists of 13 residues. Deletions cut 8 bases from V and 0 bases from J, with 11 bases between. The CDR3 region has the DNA TGTGCCAGCCGTGGAGGGAGCTCCTACGAGCAGTACGTC. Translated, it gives CASRGGSSYEQYV.

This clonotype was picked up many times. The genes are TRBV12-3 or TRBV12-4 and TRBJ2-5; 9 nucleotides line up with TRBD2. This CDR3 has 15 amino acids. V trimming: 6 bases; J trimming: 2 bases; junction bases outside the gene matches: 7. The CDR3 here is CASSRIAGVQETQYF. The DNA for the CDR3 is TGTGCCAGCAGCCGAATAGCGGGAGTTCAAGAGACCCAGTACTTC.

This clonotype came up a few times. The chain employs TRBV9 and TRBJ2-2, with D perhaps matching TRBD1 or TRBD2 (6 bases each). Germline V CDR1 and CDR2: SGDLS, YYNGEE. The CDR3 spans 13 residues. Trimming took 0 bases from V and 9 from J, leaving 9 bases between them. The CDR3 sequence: CASSVAGARELFF. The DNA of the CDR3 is TGTGCCAGCAGCGTAGCGGGGGCCCGGGAGCTGTTTTTT.

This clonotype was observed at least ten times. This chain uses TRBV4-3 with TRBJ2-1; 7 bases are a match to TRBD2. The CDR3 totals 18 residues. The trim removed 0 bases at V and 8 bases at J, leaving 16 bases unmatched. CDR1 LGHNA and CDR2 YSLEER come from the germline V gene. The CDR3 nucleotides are TGCGCCAGCAGCCAAGATCACCGGGAGGAGTTCGGGTGGGATGAGCAGTTCTTC. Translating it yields CASSQDHREEFGWDEQFF.